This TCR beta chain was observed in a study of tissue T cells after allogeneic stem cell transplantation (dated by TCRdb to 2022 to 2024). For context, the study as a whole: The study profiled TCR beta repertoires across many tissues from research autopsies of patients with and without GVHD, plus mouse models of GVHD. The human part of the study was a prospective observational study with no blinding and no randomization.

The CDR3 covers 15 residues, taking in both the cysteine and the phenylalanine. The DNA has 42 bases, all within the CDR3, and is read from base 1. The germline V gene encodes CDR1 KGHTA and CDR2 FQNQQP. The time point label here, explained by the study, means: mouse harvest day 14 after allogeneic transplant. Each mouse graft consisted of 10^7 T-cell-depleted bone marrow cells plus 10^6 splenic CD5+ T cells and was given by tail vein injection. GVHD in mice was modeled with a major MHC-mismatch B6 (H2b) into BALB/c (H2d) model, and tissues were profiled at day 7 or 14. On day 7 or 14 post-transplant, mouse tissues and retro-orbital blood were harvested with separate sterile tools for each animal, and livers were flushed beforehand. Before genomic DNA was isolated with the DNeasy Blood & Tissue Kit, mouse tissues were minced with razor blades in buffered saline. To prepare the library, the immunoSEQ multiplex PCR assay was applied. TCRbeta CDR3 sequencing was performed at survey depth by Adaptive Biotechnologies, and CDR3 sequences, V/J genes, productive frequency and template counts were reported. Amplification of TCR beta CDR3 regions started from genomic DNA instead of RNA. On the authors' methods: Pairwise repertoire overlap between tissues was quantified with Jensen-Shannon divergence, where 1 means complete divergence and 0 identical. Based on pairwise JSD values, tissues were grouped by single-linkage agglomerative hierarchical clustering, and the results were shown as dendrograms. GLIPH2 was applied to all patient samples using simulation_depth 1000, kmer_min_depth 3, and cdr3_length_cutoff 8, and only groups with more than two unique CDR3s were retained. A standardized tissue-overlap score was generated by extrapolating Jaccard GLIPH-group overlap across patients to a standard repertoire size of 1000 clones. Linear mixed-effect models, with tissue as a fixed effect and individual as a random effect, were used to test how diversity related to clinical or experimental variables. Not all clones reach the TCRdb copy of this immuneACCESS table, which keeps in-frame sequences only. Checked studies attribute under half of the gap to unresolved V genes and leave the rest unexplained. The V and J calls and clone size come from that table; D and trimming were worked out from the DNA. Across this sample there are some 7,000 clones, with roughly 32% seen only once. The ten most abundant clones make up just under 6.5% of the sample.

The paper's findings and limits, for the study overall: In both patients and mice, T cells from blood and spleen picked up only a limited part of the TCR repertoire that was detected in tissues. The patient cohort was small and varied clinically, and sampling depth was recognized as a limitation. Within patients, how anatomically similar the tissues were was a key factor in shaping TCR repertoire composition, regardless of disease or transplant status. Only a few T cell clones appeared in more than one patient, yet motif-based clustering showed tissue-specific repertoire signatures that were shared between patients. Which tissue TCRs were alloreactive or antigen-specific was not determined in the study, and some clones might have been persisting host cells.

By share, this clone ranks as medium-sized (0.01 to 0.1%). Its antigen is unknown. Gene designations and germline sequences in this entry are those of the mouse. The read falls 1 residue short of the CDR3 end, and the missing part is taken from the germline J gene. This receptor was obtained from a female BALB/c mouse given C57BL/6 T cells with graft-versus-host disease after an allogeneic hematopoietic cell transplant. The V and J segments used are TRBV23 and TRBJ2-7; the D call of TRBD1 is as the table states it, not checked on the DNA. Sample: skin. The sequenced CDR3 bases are TGCTCCAGCAGTCAATCAGGGGCAGGGGGCGGTGAACAGTAC. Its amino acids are CSSSQSGAGGGEQY. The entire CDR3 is CSSSQSGAGGGEQYF.